The next 16 T cell receptor beta chains were all read from a single sample in a study of CD8 T cells in Susac syndrome. An amount of RNA that ranged from roughly 0.45 to 1 ug was reverse transcribed with random hexamers. Via MiXCR, TCRdb re-called the immunoSEQ multiplex PCR reads, giving one row per CDR3 protein. This sample has some 400,000 distinct CDR3 sequences, with 75% to 90% found just once. The sequenced sample was CD8+ T cells from PBMCs. These receptors were collected from a human donor with multiple sclerosis.

The table lists this clonotype with a few counts. J is TRBJ1-6 and V is TRBV6-1, with TRBD1 matching over 7 bases. CDR1 and CDR2 (germline): MNHNS, SASEGT. With V trimmed by 4 bases and J by 6 bases, 6 bases remained unmatched. The CDR3 runs to 15 residues. The CDR3 loop is CASSAPRDSNSPLHF. CDR3 bases: TGTGCCAGCAGTGCGCCCCGGGACAGTAATTCACCCCTCCACTTT.

The CDR3 loop reads CASSSKGHINTEAFF. The CDR3 DNA reads TGTGCCAGCAGTTCGAAGGGACATATTAACACTGAAGCTTTCTTT. The chain carries TRBV27 and TRBJ1-1; maybe TRBD1 (6 bases). CDR1 and CDR2 from the germline V gene are MNHEY and SMNVEV (reference sequence). V was clipped by 4 bases and J by 2 bases, with 14 bases between them. This CDR3 has 15 amino acids.

The CDR3 protein is CASSQDMAGTEAFF. The CDR3 coding sequence is TGTGCCAGCAGCCAAGATATGGCAGGCACTGAAGCTTTCTTT. The chain combines TRBV3-1 with TRBJ1-1; D ambiguous. This CDR3 has 14 amino acids. Between the trimmed V and J ends, which lost 0 bases and 4 bases, there was a span of 9 bases. The germline V gene encodes CDR1 LGHDT and CDR2 YNNKEL (reference sequence).

The rearrangement joins TRBV27 to TRBJ2-7; D call uncertain. Germline CDR1 is MNHEY and CDR2 is SMNVEV (reference sequence). Trimming left V 5 bases short and J 3 bases short, with 20 bases between. The CDR3 runs 16 residues. The CDR3 DNA reads as TGTGCCAGCAGTGCCGACCCCATGGGAACGGACTACGAGCAGTACTTC. Its protein is CASSADPMGTDYEQYF.

This clonotype was seen just once. V and J are TRBV29-1 and TRBJ2-1; TRBD2 might be the D (7 bases). V gave up 5 bases and J gave up 8 bases, with 19 bases separating them. CDR3 length: 14 residues. From germline, CDR1 is SQVTM and CDR2 ANQGSEA. The CDR3 here is CSVTLQGGVYEQFF. CDR3 bases: TGCAGCGTTACATTACAGGGAGGGGTCTATGAGCAGTTCTTC.

The table lists this clonotype with a count of one. V and J are TRBV7-9 and TRBJ2-1; unclear D gene. V lost 1 base and J 0 bases, leaving 13 bases between the germline ends. This CDR3 has 17 amino acids. From germline, CDR1 is SEHNR and CDR2 FQNEAQ (reference sequence). The CDR3 region is CASSLVRPESSYNEQFF. The DNA for the CDR3 is TGTGCCAGCAGCTTAGTACGGCCCGAAAGCTCCTACAATGAGCAGTTCTTC.

The V gene is TRBV6-5, the J gene TRBJ2-7; D perhaps matches TRBD2 (5 bases). The germline V and J ends were trimmed by 0 bases and 1 base, with 7 bases remaining between them. The CDR3 sequence is 14 residues long. Germline V gene data show CDR1 as MNHEY and CDR2 as SVGAGI. The CDR3 DNA reads as TGTGCCAGCAGTTACTCCGGGGATTCCTACGAGCAGTACTTC. Protein sequence: CASSYSGDSYEQYF.

The chain has TRBV10-3 and TRBJ2-1, with D possibly being TRBD2 (5 bases). Germline assignment: CDR1 ENHRY and CDR2 SYGVKD. Trimming took 7 bases from V and 11 from J, leaving 15 bases between them. The CDR3 consists of 12 residues. CDR3 nucleotide sequence: TGTGCCATCACCAAGGCCCCCGGGAAGCAGTTCTTC. This sequence encodes CAITKAPGKQFF.

This clonotype was detected once. The chain recombines TRBV7-2 with TRBJ1-1, with unresolved D. The germline gives CDR1 SGHTA, CDR2 FQGNSA. The V end lost 0 bases, the J end lost 11 bases, and 19 bases lay between the germline ends. CDR3 length equals 15 residues. The CDR3 coding sequence is TGTGCCAGCAGCTTAGCGAGGACGGACCCCCTGTGGGCTTTCTTT. Translating it yields CASSLARTDPLWAFF.

The chain recombines TRBV6-1 with TRBJ2-5; the D gene is possibly TRBD1 (6 bases). Germline V gene lookup returns CDR1 MNHNS and CDR2 SASEGT. The CDR3 length is 15 residues. The V end lost 4 bases, the J end lost 0 bases, and 12 bases lay between the germline ends. CDR3 coding DNA: TGTGCCAGCAGTGGCCCCCAGGGGAACCAAGAGACCCAGTACTTC. Protein: CASSGPQGNQETQYF.

With respect to this clonotype: No conserved phenylalanine or tryptophan is present at the end of the CDR3, so a read error is the likely explanation. The gene calls are TRBV4-1 and TRBJ2-7; D tentatively reads TRBD1 or TRBD2 (5 bases each). Trimming shortened V by 5 bases and J by 6 bases, and 17 bases separated the two germline ends. CDR3 length: 14 residues. CDR1 is MGHRA and CDR2 is YSYEKL in the germline V gene. CDR3 coding DNA: TGCGCCAGCAGCTCTCCGAGGGGCCAGGGCGAGCAGTACCTC. Protein: CASSSPRGQGEQYL.

The rearrangement joins TRBV4-2 to TRBJ1-1; D remains unclear. The CDR3 totals 15 residues. CDR1 and CDR2 (germline): LGHNA, YNFKEQ. V shed 2 bases and J shed 0 bases, with 10 bases lying between them. The CDR3 is CASSQPWAVNTEAFF. For the CDR3, the DNA is TGTGCCAGCAGCCAACCCTGGGCGGTGAACACTGAAGCTTTCTTT.

The genes are TRBV5-1 and TRBJ2-1; D remains unclear. This CDR3 region has 12 residues. Germline CDR1 SGHRS, CDR2 YFSETQ. Trimming took off 0 bases at V and 8 bases at J, with 6 bases between the two ends. Here the CDR3 DNA reads TGCGCCAGCAGCTTGGAGAACGATGAGCAGTTCTTC. Protein: CASSLENDEQFF.

This chain joins TRBV27 and TRBJ2-7, with 9 bases matching TRBD1. From germline, CDR1 is MNHEY and CDR2 SMNVEV (reference sequence). This CDR3 is built from 14 residues. After removal of 5 bases from V and 2 bases from J, the junction contained 4 bases not matched to a gene. The CDR3 region has the DNA TGTGCCAGCAGTAAACAGGGGGCAACCTACGAGCAGTACTTC. As protein: CASSKQGATYEQYF.

The chain has TRBV12-3 or TRBV12-4 and TRBJ1-5; TRBD1 might be the D (6 bases). The CDR3 contains 14 residues. Trimming pared 3 bases from V and 7 bases from J, leaving 13 bases between. DNA of the CDR3: TGTGCCAGCAGTTTTAGGGGGATGGGGCAGCCCCAGCATTTT. It codes for CASSFRGMGQPQHF.

The V gene is TRBV6-2 or TRBV6-3, the J gene TRBJ1-1; weak D call: TRBD1 (5 bases). The germline gives CDR1 MNHEY, CDR2 SVGEGT. V lost 2 bases and J 0 bases, leaving 16 bases between the germline ends. The CDR3 loop spans 17 amino acids. The CDR3 is CASSYPLREPMNTEAFF. CDR3 nucleotide sequence: TGTGCCAGCAGTTACCCCCTCAGGGAGCCTATGAACACTGAAGCTTTCTTT.